This is a list of T cell receptor beta chains from one sample in a study of blood T cell repertoires in COVID-19. The repertoire was sequenced with immunoSEQ multiplex PCR; TCRdb's copy has only in-frame clones and lacks some. The sample records 130,000 to 150,000 clones, around 85% being singletons. Sequencing was performed on peripheral blood. All receptors come from a woman aged 60-75 years with COVID-19, enrolled during active disease. CDR3s include the opening cysteine and the closing phenylalanine or tryptophan. The D gene is left open where the match is weak. Only some rows state a clone size, as once, few, many or a class for expanded clones.

TRBD2	-	TRBV4-1	TRBJ2-7	TGCGCCAGCAGCCAGGCACTCTCTTTAGCGGGGGGTAACTACGAGCAGTACTTC	CASSQALSLAGGNYEQYF
TRBD2	-	TRBV7-2	TRBJ2-5	TGTGCCAGCAGCTTAGCGCATGGCGGGGGGGAAGAGACCCAGTACTTC	CASSLAHGGGEETQYF
-	-	TRBV9	TRBJ1-1	TGTGCCAGCAGCGTAGGTCCCCTTGGAGGACCTAACTCGGAGGCTTTCTTT	CASSVGPLGGPNSEAFF
-	-	TRBV13	TRBJ1-2	TGTGCCAGCAGCTACACAGGGCTTGGCTACACCTTC	CASSYTGLGYTF
TRBD2	-	TRBV7-3	TRBJ2-5	TGTGCCAGTAGCGGGGGGGCCGCGGAGACCCAGTACTTC	CASSGGAAETQYF
-	-	TRBV5-1	TRBJ2-2	TGCGCCAGCAGCTTGGCGGTGTCTACGAACACCGGGGAGCTGTTTTTT	CASSLAVSTNTGELFF
-	-	TRBV7-9	TRBJ2-7	TGTGCCAGCAGCTTAGCCAATTCCTACGAGCAGTACTTC	CASSLANSYEQYF
TRBD1	-	TRBV15	TRBJ2-7	TGTGCCACCAGTATACAGGGGGCCCCCTACGAGCAGTACTTC	CATSIQGAPYEQYF
TRBD2	-	TRBV2	TRBJ2-1	TGTGCCAGCAGTCTCTCTAGCGGGGGGGCCATGGGTGAGCAGTTCTTC	CASSLSSGGAMGEQFF
-	-	TRBV27	TRBJ1-6	TGTGCCAGCACCCGGCAGGGAAAAAATATTTCACCCCTCCACTTT	CASTRQGKNISPLHF
-	-	TRBV7-2	TRBJ1-5	TGTGCCAGCAGCGCTCGGACAGGCAATCAGCCCCAGCATTTT	CASSARTGNQPQHF
-	few	TRBV5-1	TRBJ1-6	TGCGCCAGCAGCTTGGGGTCCACAGATTCACCCCTCCACTTT	CASSLGSTDSPLHF
TRBD2	-	TRBV19	TRBJ2-7	TGTGCCAGTAGTCAAGCGGGGGGCCCTAGCTCCTACGAGCAGTACTTC	CASSQAGGPSSYEQYF
-	-	TRBV3-1/TRBV3-2	TRBJ1-1	TGTGCCAGCAGCCACCCAGACACTGAAGCTTTCTTT	CASSHPDTEAFF
TRBD1	-	TRBV6-5	TRBJ1-3	TGTGCCAGCAGTTACGCCTACAGGGGAACCGGAAACACCATATATTTT	CASSYAYRGTGNTIYF
-	-	TRBV19	TRBJ1-2	TGTGCCAGTAGTAGCGACAGGAACCAAGACTATGGCTACACCTTC	CASSSDRNQDYGYTF
TRBD2	-	TRBV5-4	TRBJ2-3	TGTGCCAGCAGCCGGACTAGCGGGGGCGACACAGATACGCAGTATTTT	CASSRTSGGDTDTQYF
-	once	TRBV15	TRBJ2-5	TGTGCCACCAGCAGAGTACTATCACAAGAGACCCAGTACTTC	CATSRVLSQETQYF
-	-	TRBV7-9	TRBJ1-1	TGTGCCAGCAGCTTAGACCGGGGCACTGAAGCTTTCTTT	CASSLDRGTEAFF
-	-	TRBV11-3	TRBJ2-2	TGTGCCAGCAGCCGCGAGGGCTTGAACACCGGGGAGCTGTTTTTT	CASSREGLNTGELFF
-	few	TRBV18	TRBJ2-2	TGTGCCAGCTCACCCCCCCGCACCGGGGAGCTGTTTTTT	CASSPPRTGELFF
TRBD1	-	TRBV10-3	TRBJ1-1	TGTGCCGCGGGAGGGGGCGAGGACACTGAAGCTTTCTTT	CAAGGGEDTEAFF
TRBD2	-	TRBV6-2/TRBV6-3	TRBJ2-3	TGTGCCAGCAGCACCCTTCGCGGGGGGTTTACAGATACGCAGTATTTT	CASSTLRGGFTDTQYF
TRBD2	-	TRBV2	TRBJ2-5	TGTGCCAGCAGAGTGACTAGCGGGGAACAAGAGACCCAGTACTTC	CASRVTSGEQETQYF
-	-	TRBV2	TRBJ1-5	TGTGCCAGCAGTGACGGGATCTATAGCAATCAGCCCCAGCATTTT	CASSDGIYSNQPQHF
-	-	TRBV27	TRBJ2-7	TGTGCCAGCAGGGCAACAGGTACCTACGAGCAGTACTTC	CASRATGTYEQYF
-	-	TRBV10-3	TRBJ2-5	TGTGCCATCAGTACTGACAGGAGAGAGACCCAGTACTTC	CAISTDRRETQYF
TRBD2	-	TRBV20-1	TRBJ2-2	TGCAGTGCTAGTAGGACGGGGGGGACCGGGGAGCTGTTTTTT	CSASRTGGTGELFF
TRBD2	-	TRBV2	TRBJ2-3	TGTGCCAGCAGTGAAGCGCTTCTCGGCTGGGGGGGAGGCACAGATACGCAGTATTTT	CASSEALLGWGGGTDTQYF
TRBD2	-	TRBV11-2	TRBJ2-7	TGTGCCAGCAGCTTAGCTGTGCGGGGGGATCAAGAGCAGTACTTC	CASSLAVRGDQEQYF
-	-	TRBV18	TRBJ2-7	TGTGCCAGCTCACCCGAGGACAAACCACCCTACGAGCAGTACTTC	CASSPEDKPPYEQYF
-	-	TRBV2	TRBJ2-5	TGTGCCAGCAGTGAAGGGCGGCCAGAAGAGACCCAGTACTTC	CASSEGRPEETQYF
TRBD1	few	TRBV7-8	TRBJ1-1	TGTGCCAGCAGCTTAAGACAGGGTAAGGGCACTGAAGCTTTCTTT	CASSLRQGKGTEAFF
-	-	TRBV7-3	TRBJ2-5	TGTGCCAGCAGCTTAGACGGAGGGAAGTTAGAGACCCAGTACTTC	CASSLDGGKLETQYF
-	-	TRBV7-8	TRBJ1-1	TGTGCCAGCAGCTTAAGGACAAGTGGCATGAACACTGAAGCTTTCTTT	CASSLRTSGMNTEAFF
TRBD1	-	TRBV25-1	TRBJ2-2	TGTGCCAGCAGTGAATCCTTGGACAGGGTGAACACCGGGGAGCTGTTTTTT	CASSESLDRVNTGELFF
-	-	TRBV18	TRBJ1-1	TGTGCCAGCTCACCACGCGGGGGATTTGATGGTGAAGCTTTCTTT	CASSPRGGFDGEAFF
TRBD1	-	TRBV11-3	TRBJ2-3	TGTGCCAGCAGCAATCGGAGACAGGGATCAGCAGATACGCAGTATTTT	CASSNRRQGSADTQYF
-	-	TRBV7-2	TRBJ2-3	TGTGCCATCCTCGGAGATACGCAGTATTTT	CAILGDTQYF
TRBD2	-	TRBV10-2	TRBJ2-3	TGCGCCAGCAGGGATACTAGCGGCCCCACAGATACGCAGTATTTT	CASRDTSGPTDTQYF
-	-	TRBV5-4	TRBJ2-6	TGTGCCAGCAAAGGGCAGGGTCTTTCTGGGGCCAACGTCCTGACTTTC	CASKGQGLSGANVLTF
-	-	TRBV6-2/TRBV6-3	TRBJ2-7	TGTGCCAGCACCCCAGGGGTCGAGCAGTACTTC	CASTPGVEQYF
TRBD1	-	TRBV7-9	TRBJ1-4	TGTGCCAGCGACAGGGGCGCGGGGGAAAAACTGTTTTTT	CASDRGAGEKLFF
TRBD2	-	TRBV7-2	TRBJ2-3	TGTGCCAGCAGCCCCGGACTAGCGGGGGGCGGGGATACGCAGTATTTT	CASSPGLAGGGDTQYF
-	-	TRBV7-9	TRBJ1-2	TGTGCCAGCAGCTTTTCCATCGACGGGAATGGCTACACCTTC	CASSFSIDGNGYTF
-	-	TRBV5-1	TRBJ1-1	TGCGCCAGCAGCAACAAGGCGAGACTACTTACTGAAGCTTTCTTT	CASSNKARLLTEAFF
TRBD1	-	TRBV27	TRBJ2-7	TGTGCCAGCAGTCAAAGGACAGGAGAAGGTTACGAGCAGTACTTC	CASSQRTGEGYEQYF
TRBD2	once	TRBV11-3	TRBJ2-5	TGTGCCAGCAGCTTAGGACTAGCGGGGAACAGAGAGACCCAGTACTTC	CASSLGLAGNRETQYF
-	-	TRBV4-1	TRBJ2-1	TGCGCCAGCAGCCAAGTACAGACCTCCACCTGGAATGAGCAGTTCTTC	CASSQVQTSTWNEQFF